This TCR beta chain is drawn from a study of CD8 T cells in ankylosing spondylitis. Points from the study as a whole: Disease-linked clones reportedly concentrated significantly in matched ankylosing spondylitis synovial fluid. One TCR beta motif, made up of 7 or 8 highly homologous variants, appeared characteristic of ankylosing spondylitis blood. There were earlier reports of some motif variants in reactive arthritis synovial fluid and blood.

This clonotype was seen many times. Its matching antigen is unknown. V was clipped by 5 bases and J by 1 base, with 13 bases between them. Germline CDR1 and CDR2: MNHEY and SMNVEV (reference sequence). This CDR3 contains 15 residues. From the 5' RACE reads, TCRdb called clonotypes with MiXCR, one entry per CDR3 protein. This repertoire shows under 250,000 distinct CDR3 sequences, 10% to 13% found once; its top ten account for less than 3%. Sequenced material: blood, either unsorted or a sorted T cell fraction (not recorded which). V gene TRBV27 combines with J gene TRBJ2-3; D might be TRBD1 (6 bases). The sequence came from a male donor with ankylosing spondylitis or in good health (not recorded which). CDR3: CASSLRYRGTDTQYF. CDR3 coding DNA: TGTGCCAGCAGTCTAAGGTACAGGGGCACAGATACGCAGTATTTT.